This is a list of T cell receptor beta chains from one sample in a study of OX40 agonist ivuxolimab in advanced cancers. TCRdb's copy holds only in-frame clones and misses some; the assay was immunoSEQ multiplex PCR. In the table there are about 66,000 clones, 87% of which are singletons. The sample consisted of CD4+ or CD8+ T cells sorted from blood, taken in a trial of the OX40 agonist ivuxolimab. The receptors shown here come from an adult with an advanced solid tumor such as melanoma, head and neck, liver or kidney cancer. Both conserved end residues are part of each CDR3. Fields, in order: J gene, clone size, V gene, D gene, CDR3 DNA, CDR3 protein. D genes are given only for firm matches. A row's size may be missing; if present it is once, few, many or a size class.

TRBJ1-4 | NA | TRBV28 | NA | TGTGCCAGCAGTTCTCCAGCAACTAATGAAAAACTGTTTTTT | CASSSPATNEKLFF
TRBJ2-2 | NA | TRBV7-3 | NA | TGTGCCAGCAGCCCCGGTTTGGGGGGTGGCACCGGGGAGCTGTTTTTT | CASSPGLGGGTGELFF
TRBJ2-3 | NA | TRBV7-3 | TRBD2 | TGTGCCAGCAGCCAGGGAGCGGGGGCAGATACGCAGTATTTT | CASSQGAGADTQYF
TRBJ2-3 | NA | TRBV19 | NA | TGTGCCAGTAGGGCCGGGACTTCTACAGATACGCAGTATTTT | CASRAGTSTDTQYF
TRBJ1-1 | NA | TRBV5-5 | TRBD1 | TGTGCCAGCAGCTTGGAAGGGACAGGCGGTGGGGCTTTCTTT | CASSLEGTGGGAFF
TRBJ2-7 | few | TRBV11-1 | TRBD1 | TGTGCCAGCAGCTTCGGACAGGTGGGATACGAGCAGTACTTC | CASSFGQVGYEQYF
TRBJ2-1 | NA | TRBV10-3 | TRBD2 | TGTGCCATCACCTCCGGGGCGGGAGCTATCAATGAGCAGTTCTTC | CAITSGAGAINEQFF
TRBJ2-1 | NA | TRBV18 | TRBD2 | TGTGCCAGCTCTCCGGTGACTAGCGGGAGATACAATGAGCAGTTCTTC | CASSPVTSGRYNEQFF
TRBJ2-1 | NA | TRBV7-9 | TRBD1 | TGTGCCAGCAGCATACAGGGGCGTGAGCAGTTCTTC | CASSIQGREQFF
TRBJ2-3 | few | TRBV2 | TRBD1 | TGTGCCAGCAGTGATGGACAGGGCCCAGATACGCAGTATTTT | CASSDGQGPDTQYF
TRBJ2-1 | NA | TRBV7-2 | NA | TGTGCCAGCAGCTCAGCACTGAGCTCCTACAATGAGCAGTTCTTC | CASSSALSSYNEQFF
TRBJ2-3 | once | TRBV6-4 | TRBD1 | TGTGCCAGCAGTGAACCGGGACAGGGAAGAGATACGCAGTATTTT | CASSEPGQGRDTQYF
TRBJ2-1 | NA | TRBV5-3 | TRBD1 | TGTGCCAGAAGCTTGACAGGGGGCTTACGGGAACGCTACAATGAGCAGTTCTTC | CARSLTGGLRERYNEQFF
TRBJ2-7 | NA | TRBV7-2 | NA | TGTGCCAGCAGCTTAGGTAGGAGGGCCTACGAGCAGTACTTC | CASSLGRRAYEQYF
TRBJ1-1 | NA | TRBV29-1 | TRBD1 | TGCAGCATCCGACAGGGAGTGAACACTGAAGCTTTCTTT | CSIRQGVNTEAFF
TRBJ2-5 | NA | TRBV20-1 | NA | TGCAGTGTACAGGGTGAGGAGACCCAGTACTTC | CSVQGEETQYF
TRBJ2-3 | NA | TRBV18 | TRBD2 | TGTGCCAGCTCACCAATTAGCGGGCACCCGGATACGCAGTATTTT | CASSPISGHPDTQYF
TRBJ2-7 | NA | TRBV9 | TRBD2 | TGTGCCAGCAGCGTATCCTCGACTAGCGACTACGAGCAGTACTTC | CASSVSSTSDYEQYF
TRBJ2-1 | few | TRBV19 | NA | TGTGCCAGTACGGACAGATACAATGAGCAGTTCTTC | CASTDRYNEQFF
TRBJ2-5 | once | TRBV28 | TRBD2 | TGTGCCAGCAGTTTTCGCGATTCGACTAGCGGGAGTGAGGAGACCCAGTACTTC | CASSFRDSTSGSEETQYF
TRBJ1-6 | NA | TRBV18 | NA | TGTGCCAGCTCAGCAACGGGGGATTCACCCCTCCACTTT | CASSATGDSPLHF
TRBJ1-1 | NA | TRBV6-1 | NA | TGTGCCAGCGAGGGGGATCATGACACTGAAGCTTTCTTT | CASEGDHDTEAFF
TRBJ1-5 | NA | TRBV10-3 | NA | TGTGCCATCAGTGCGGACATCCAACAGCCCCAGCATTTT | CAISADIQQPQHF
TRBJ1-2 | NA | TRBV28 | NA | TGTGCCACGACAGCTAACTATGGCTACACCTTC | CATTANYGYTF
TRBJ2-5 | NA | TRBV11-2 | NA | TGTGCCAGCAGCTTAGAAGGGCAGGCCGGGGAGACCCAGTACTTC | CASSLEGQAGETQYF
TRBJ2-6 | NA | TRBV5-1 | NA | TGCGCCAGCAGCATCCGGGGGACGCCGGGGGCCAACGTCCTGACTTTC | CASSIRGTPGANVLTF
TRBJ2-7 | once | TRBV18 | NA | TGTGCCAGCTCACCGCCTACAGGGTTCTCCTACGAGCAGTACTTC | CASSPPTGFSYEQYF
TRBJ2-1 | NA | TRBV7-9 | TRBD1 | TGTGCCAGCAGTTCGGACAGGGGCCATGAGCAGTTCTTC | CASSSDRGHEQFF
TRBJ2-5 | NA | TRBV29-1 | TRBD1 | TGCAGCGTTGGACAGGGGGCAGGTTCCGAGACCCAGTACTTC | CSVGQGAGSETQYF
TRBJ2-1 | NA | TRBV29-1 | NA | TGCAGCGTTGAAAGATCGGGCAATGAGCAGTTCTTC | CSVERSGNEQFF
TRBJ1-3 | once | TRBV9 | TRBD1 | TGTGCCAGCAGCGCAGGGGGTTACGGAAACACCATATATTTT | CASSAGGYGNTIYF
TRBJ2-3 | once | TRBV5-1 | NA | TGCGCCAGCAGCTTGGCCAGCGGTAGCACAGATACGCAGTATTTT | CASSLASGSTDTQYF
TRBJ2-7 | once | TRBV28 | NA | TGTGCCAGCACGGGCTCTCCCTACGAGCAGTACTTC | CASTGSPYEQYF
TRBJ2-1 | few | TRBV7-6 | TRBD1 | TGTGCCAGCAGCCAGACAGGGCAACTTTACAATGAGCAGTTCTTC | CASSQTGQLYNEQFF
TRBJ2-1 | NA | TRBV7-9 | TRBD1 | TGTGCCAGCAGCGAAGGGACAGGGAGAAATGAGCAGTTCTTC | CASSEGTGRNEQFF
TRBJ2-3 | NA | TRBV7-9 | NA | TGTGCCAGCAGCTTAGAGACACCAGATACGCAGTATTTT | CASSLETPDTQYF
TRBJ2-5 | NA | TRBV28 | NA | TGTGCCAGCAGTGTCCAGGGAGGAGAGACCCAGTACTTC | CASSVQGGETQYF
TRBJ1-2 | NA | TRBV29-1 | NA | TGCAGCGTTCCCGCCGGGACCTTCGGCTACACCTTC | CSVPAGTFGYTF
TRBJ1-5 | NA | TRBV5-1 | NA | TGCGCCAGCAGCTTGTCCGGTCAGCCCCAGCATTTT | CASSLSGQPQHF
TRBJ2-2 | NA | TRBV5-1 | TRBD2 | TGCGCCAGCAGCTTGGAGGCTAGCGGACTGACCGGGGAGCTGTTTTTT | CASSLEASGLTGELFF
TRBJ2-7 | NA | TRBV7-3 | NA | TGTGCCAGCAGCTTAACGGGAGCCTACGAGCAGTACTTC | CASSLTGAYEQYF
TRBJ2-1 | NA | TRBV6-4 | TRBD2 | TGTGCCAGCAGTGCGGCTAGCGGGACTCTAGAGCAGTTCTTC | CASSAASGTLEQFF
TRBJ2-5 | NA | TRBV30 | TRBD2 | TGTGCCTGGAGGGAGCGGGAGGGCCAAGAGACCCAGTACTTC | CAWREREGQETQYF
TRBJ1-1 | few | TRBV6-6 | NA | TGTGCCAGCAGTACCCATACAATGAACACTGAAGCTTTCTTT | CASSTHTMNTEAFF
TRBJ2-7 | NA | TRBV6-5 | TRBD1 | TGTGCCAGCAGTTACTCCCAGGGGGCCACCGACGAGCAGTACTTC | CASSYSQGATDEQYF
TRBJ2-1 | NA | TRBV29-1 | NA | TGCAGCGTTGAAGGTAGGACCTACAATGAGCAGTTCTTC | CSVEGRTYNEQFF
TRBJ1-5 | once | TRBV18 | NA | TGTGCCAGCTCACGGCCAGATCAGCCCCAGCATTTT | CASSRPDQPQHF
TRBJ1-1 | once | TRBV28 | NA | TGTGCCAGCAGTCCTCGGGGGGCGAGGAACACTGAAGCTTTCTTT | CASSPRGARNTEAFF
TRBJ2-4 | NA | TRBV11-1 | NA | TGTGCCAGCAGCATCAACCCACAGCAAAACATTCAGTACTTC | CASSINPQQNIQYF
TRBJ2-5 | NA | TRBV19 | NA | TGTGCCAGTAGTATGGTGAGGGGAAGCGGGACACAAGAGACCCAGTACTTC | CASSMVRGSGTQETQYF
TRBJ2-2 | NA | TRBV19 | TRBD2 | TGTGCCAGTAAGCAGGGACTAGCTAACACCGGGGAGCTGTTTTTT | CASKQGLANTGELFF
TRBJ2-3 | NA | TRBV7-3 | TRBD2 | TGTGCCAGCAGCCCTCACGGGACTAGAGATACGCAGTATTTT | CASSPHGTRDTQYF
TRBJ2-2 | NA | TRBV7-2 | NA | TGTGCCAGCAGCTGGGGATCGGGCACCGGGGAGCTGTTTTTT | CASSWGSGTGELFF
TRBJ2-7 | NA | TRBV20-1 | NA | TGCAGTGCTGTGACTAGTGTTACGCAGTACTTC | CSAVTSVTQYF